There are a few counts of the clone carrying this T cell receptor beta chain. TCRdb independently ran MiXCR on the 5' RACE reads; one entry per CDR3 protein. The table has about 42,000 distinct CDR3 sequences, around 7% seen once; the top ten hold roughly 4.7%. The sample comes from a study of early T cells in non-severe SARS-CoV-2 infection. CDR3 length equals 15 residues. Germline CDR1 and CDR2: MGHRA and YSYEKL. The ends lost 4 bases at V and 1 base at J; junction bases unmatched: 6. The sample comprised whole blood. The origin of this receptor is an adult who was a healthcare worker with PCR-confirmed SARS-CoV-2 infection or an uninfected control (not recorded which). This rearrangement joins TRBV4-1 to TRBJ1-1; 7 bases are shared with TRBD1. The CDR3 reads CASSPRQGTNTEAFF. The CDR3 nucleotides read TGCGCCAGCAGCCCCAGACAGGGAACGAACACTGAAGCTTTCTTT.